This TCR beta chain was sequenced for a study of Ad26.COV2.S vaccination and SARS-CoV-2 variants. Study context: Of the COV1001 trial arms, the Ad26.COV2.S arm included the donor. Donor got 5x10^10 or 1x10^11 viral particles of Ad26.COV2.S.

Data came from immunoSEQ multiplex PCR; TCRdb stores just in-frame clones and leaves some out. The table lists hundreds of thousands of clones, 89% of them singletons, with over 1.3% in the top ten. There are 13 residues in the CDR3. Germline assignment: CDR1 SNHLY and CDR2 FYNNEI. Trimming stripped 3 bases from V and 5 bases from J, with 10 bases between. Stated treatment: around 19 received Ad26.COV2.S at low or high dose, single or two shots; roughly five received placebo; per-sample allocation not given. Samples came from day 63 after the first vaccine or placebo injection. Within Boston, the person who donated was an adult of 18-55 years. A remark on this clone: The antigen is unknown.

Regarding the study as a whole: Spike-specific TCR breadth was greater after Ad26.COV2.S than placebo.

J is TRBJ2-5 and V is TRBV2; D possibly uses TRBD1 or TRBD2 (5 bases each). The source was peripheral blood, collected in a trial of Ad26.COV2.S vaccine versus placebo. This receptor was obtained from a person aged 18 to 59 who received the Ad26.COV2.S COVID-19 vaccine or a placebo. DNA for the CDR3: TGTGCCAGCAGTGAGGGGGTCGTCGAGACCCAGTACTTC. Translated, it gives CASSEGVVETQYF.